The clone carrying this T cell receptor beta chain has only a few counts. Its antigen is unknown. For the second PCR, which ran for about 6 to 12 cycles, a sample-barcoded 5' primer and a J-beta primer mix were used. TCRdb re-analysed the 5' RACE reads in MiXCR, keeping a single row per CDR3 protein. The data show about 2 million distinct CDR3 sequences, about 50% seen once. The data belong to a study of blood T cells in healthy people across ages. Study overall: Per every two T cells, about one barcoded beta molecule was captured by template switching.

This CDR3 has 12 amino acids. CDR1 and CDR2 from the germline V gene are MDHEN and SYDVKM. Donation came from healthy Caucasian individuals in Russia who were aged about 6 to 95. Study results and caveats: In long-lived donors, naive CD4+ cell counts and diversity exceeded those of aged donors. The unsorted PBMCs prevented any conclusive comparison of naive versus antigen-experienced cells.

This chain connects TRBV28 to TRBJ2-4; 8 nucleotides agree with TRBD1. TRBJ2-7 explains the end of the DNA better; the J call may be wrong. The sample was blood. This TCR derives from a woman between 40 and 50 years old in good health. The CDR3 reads CATETGGYEQYF. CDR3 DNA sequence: TGTGCCACCGAAACAGGGGGCTACGAGCAGTACTTC.